This TCR beta chain was profiled in a study of T cell changes during pregnancy in multiple sclerosis. Clones were sequenced by immunoSEQ multiplex PCR, and TCRdb holds only the in-frame ones, with some missing. Found here are about 36,000 clones, approximately 90% of them singletons; the top ten hold over 0.45%. The V end lost 6 bases, the J end lost 7 bases, and 19 bases lay between the germline ends. Per the germline V gene, CDR1 is SGHTA and CDR2 is FQGNSA. This CDR3 is 14 amino acids long. This clonotype was obtained from a female donor with multiple sclerosis, enrolled in a pregnancy study. Sequenced here: CD4+ T cells from peripheral blood mononuclear cells, sampled after pregnancy. The chain links TRBV7-2 to TRBJ2-7, with TRBD2 as a possible D gene (7 bases). CDR3 region: CASRVGGAMKEQYF. In nucleotides, the CDR3 is TGTGCCAGCAGAGTAGGGGGGGCGATGAAGGAGCAGTACTTC.